The 3 T cell receptor beta chains below all came from one sample that was sequenced in a study of identical twins. Each CDR3 protein is one row after TCRdb ran MiXCR on the 5' RACE reads. The table shows hundreds of thousands of distinct CDR3 sequences, with 18% occurring only once. Another study also made use of these data, one on T cells expressing NK-cell markers.

What was sequenced was PBMCs. All receptors come from a young woman in good health.

This clonotype was found many times. The chain couples TRBV20-1 to TRBJ2-7, with 7 bases fitting TRBD2. The CDR3 length is 16 residues. CDR1 DFQATT and CDR2 SNEGSKA come from the germline V gene (reference sequence). V lost 7 bases to trimming and J lost 0 bases; unmatched junction nucleotides: 15. CDR3 sequence reads: CSVNPPGGGDSYEQYF. The CDR3 DNA reads TGCAGTGTAAACCCTCCGGGCGGGGGTGACTCCTACGAGCAGTACTTC.

This clonotype turned up a few times. J is TRBJ1-2 and V is TRBV12-3 or TRBV12-4; no firm D call. V was trimmed by 5 bases and J by 3 bases, leaving 16 bases between them. The CDR3 consists of 15 residues. In nucleotides, the CDR3 is TGTGCCAGCAGTAGATCTCCGAGGATTGACTATGGCTACACCTTC. This codes for CASSRSPRIDYGYTF.

This clonotype was seen more than once but under ten times. This chain uses TRBV12-3 or TRBV12-4 with TRBJ1-5; unclear D gene. CDR3 length equals 14 residues. The V end lost 3 bases, the J end lost 6 bases, and 12 bases lay between the germline ends. The CDR3 DNA reads TGTGCCAGCAGTTTGTCGTCAACGGGTCAGCCCCAGCATTTT. Translated: CASSLSSTGQPQHF.